This T cell receptor (beta chain) was profiled in a study of human CD4 T cells and Enterobacteriaceae. Sorting took every CD4+ cell except CD45RA+CCR7+CD95- naive cells, reaching over 95% purity. Before sorting, cells positive for CD8, CD14, CD16, CD56, CD19 or bright CD25 were removed. On this clone: Its cognate antigen is unknown.

Deep-level sequencing, detecting one cell in 200,000, covered ex vivo memory CD4+. Assay used: immunoSEQ multiplex PCR; TCRdb lists only in-frame clones, some missing. This table holds about 26,000 clones, roughly 80% found once. Study-level findings and limits: Only same-donor CFSE-low culture sequences were used to infer reactivity. Specific clonotypes appeared less expanded ex vivo than cross-reactive ones.

This TCR came from a human donor in good health. The sequencing input was memory CD4+ T cells from blood.

The CDR3 sequence: CSVPPDRGPRETQYF. The CDR3 coding sequence is TGCAGCGTACCCCCGGACAGGGGGCCAAGAGAGACCCAGTACTTC. This chain joins TRBV29-1 and TRBJ2-5; 11 bases match TRBD1. The CDR3 totals 15 residues. Germline trimming cut 6 bases from V and 4 bases from J; bases unmatched to any gene: 10. Germline lookup yields CDR1 SQVTM and CDR2 ANQGSEA.